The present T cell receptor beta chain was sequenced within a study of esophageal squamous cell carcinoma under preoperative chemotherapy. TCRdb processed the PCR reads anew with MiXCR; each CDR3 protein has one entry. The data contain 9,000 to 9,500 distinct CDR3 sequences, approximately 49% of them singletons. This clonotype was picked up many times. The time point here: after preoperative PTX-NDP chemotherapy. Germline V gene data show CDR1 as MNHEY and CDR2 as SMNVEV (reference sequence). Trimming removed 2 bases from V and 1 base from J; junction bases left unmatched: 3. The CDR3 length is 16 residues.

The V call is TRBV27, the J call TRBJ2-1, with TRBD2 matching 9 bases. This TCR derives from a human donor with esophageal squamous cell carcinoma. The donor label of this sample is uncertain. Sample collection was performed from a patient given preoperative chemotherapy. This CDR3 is CASSLTSGYSYNEQFF. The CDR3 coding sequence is TGTGCCAGCAGTTTAACTAGCGGGTATTCCTACAATGAGCAGTTCTTC.